This is a list of T cell receptor beta chains from one sample in a study of blood T cell repertoires in COVID-19. Clones were sequenced by immunoSEQ multiplex PCR, and TCRdb holds only the in-frame ones, with some missing. The table lists around 290,000 clones, approximately 90% of them singletons. The material sequenced was PBMCs or T cells enriched from blood (not recorded which). The receptor set was obtained from a woman aged 60-75 years in a cohort exposed to, infected with or recovered from COVID-19 (not recorded which). Both conserved end residues are trimmed from each CDR3. Each record gives: V gene, CDR3 protein.

>TRBV3-1/TRBV3-2
ASSQGLPTGGHQPQH
>TRBV30
AWRTLRGSYEQY
>TRBV7-6
ASSPGTGGHYGYT
>TRBV7-2
ASSLFGGVSEQF
>TRBV6-2/TRBV6-3
ASSWGQGASPLH
>TRBV19
ASSVTWSAQGGSPLH
>TRBV30
AWSAGIPGNTIY
>TRBV9
ASSGGLSSYNEQF
>TRBV7-9
ASSLVGTASGYT
>TRBV14
ASSQYQQTGVYGYT
>TRBV24-1
ATTSGSGRADTQY
>TRBV28
ASSEGQGVKNIQY